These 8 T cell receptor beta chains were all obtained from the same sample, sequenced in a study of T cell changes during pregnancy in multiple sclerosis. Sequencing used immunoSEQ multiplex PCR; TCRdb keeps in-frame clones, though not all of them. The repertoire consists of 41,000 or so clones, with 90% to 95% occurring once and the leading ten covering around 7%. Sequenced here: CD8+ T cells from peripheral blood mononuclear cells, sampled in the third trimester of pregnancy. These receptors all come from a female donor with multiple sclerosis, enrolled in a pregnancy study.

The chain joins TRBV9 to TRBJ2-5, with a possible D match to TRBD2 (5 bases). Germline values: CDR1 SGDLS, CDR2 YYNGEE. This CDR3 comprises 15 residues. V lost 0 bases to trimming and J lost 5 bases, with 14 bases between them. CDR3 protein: CASSVVASPRETQYF. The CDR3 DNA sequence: TGTGCCAGCAGCGTAGTCGCTAGCCCCAGGGAGACCCAGTACTTC. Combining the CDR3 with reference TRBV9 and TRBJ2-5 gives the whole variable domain DSGVTQTPKHLITATGQRVTLRCSPRSGDLSVYWYQQSLDQGLQFLIQYYNGEERAKGNILERFSAQQFPDLHSELNLSSLELGDSALYFCASSVVASPRETQYFGPGTRLLVL.

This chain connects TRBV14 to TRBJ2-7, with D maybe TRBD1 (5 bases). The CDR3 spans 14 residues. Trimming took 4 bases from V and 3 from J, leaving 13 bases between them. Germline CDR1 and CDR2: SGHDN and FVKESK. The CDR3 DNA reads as TGTGCCAGCAGCCCAACCGACAGCCACTACGAGCAGTACTTC. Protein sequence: CASSPTDSHYEQYF.

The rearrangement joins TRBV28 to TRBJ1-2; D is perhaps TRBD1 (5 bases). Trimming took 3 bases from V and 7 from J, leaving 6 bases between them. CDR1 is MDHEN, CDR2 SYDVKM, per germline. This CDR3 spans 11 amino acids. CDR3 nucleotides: TGTGCCAGCAGTTTCGGGGGTGGCTACACCTTC. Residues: CASSFGGGYTF.

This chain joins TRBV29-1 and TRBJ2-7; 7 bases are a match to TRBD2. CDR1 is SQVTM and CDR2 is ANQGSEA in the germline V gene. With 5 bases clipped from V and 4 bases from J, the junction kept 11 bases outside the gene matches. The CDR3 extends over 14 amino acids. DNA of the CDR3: TGCAGCGTTTCGCTTCGGGACTACATTTACGAGCAGTACTTC. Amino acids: CSVSLRDYIYEQYF.

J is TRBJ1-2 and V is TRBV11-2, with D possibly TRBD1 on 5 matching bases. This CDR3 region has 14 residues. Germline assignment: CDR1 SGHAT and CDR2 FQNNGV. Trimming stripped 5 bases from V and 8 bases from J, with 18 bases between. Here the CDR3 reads CASSQRGGREGYTF. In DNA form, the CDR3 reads TGTGCCAGCAGCCAAAGGGGAGGACGGGAAGGCTACACCTTC.

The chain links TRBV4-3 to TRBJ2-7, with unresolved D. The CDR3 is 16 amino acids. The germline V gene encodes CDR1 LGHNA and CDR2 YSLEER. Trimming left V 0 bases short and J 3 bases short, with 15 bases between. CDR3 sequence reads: CASSQDPPGEFYEQYF. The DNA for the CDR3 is TGCGCCAGCAGCCAAGATCCACCCGGAGAATTCTACGAGCAGTACTTC.

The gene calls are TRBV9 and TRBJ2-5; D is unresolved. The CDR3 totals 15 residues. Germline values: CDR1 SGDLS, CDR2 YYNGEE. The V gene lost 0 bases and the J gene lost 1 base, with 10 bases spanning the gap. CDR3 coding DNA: TGTGCCAGCAGCGTAGCTGTGGGCAGCCAAGAGACCCAGTACTTC. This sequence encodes CASSVAVGSQETQYF.

CDR3 sequence: CASSPGQDYEQYF. For the CDR3, the DNA is TGTGCCAGCAGCCCCGGACAGGACTACGAGCAGTACTTC. J is TRBJ2-7 and V is TRBV6-6; 7 bases fit TRBD1. V dropped 6 bases and J dropped 3; count of bases not matched to a gene: 5. The CDR3 extends over 13 amino acids. The germline CDR1 and CDR2 sequences are MNHNY and SVGAGI (reference sequence).